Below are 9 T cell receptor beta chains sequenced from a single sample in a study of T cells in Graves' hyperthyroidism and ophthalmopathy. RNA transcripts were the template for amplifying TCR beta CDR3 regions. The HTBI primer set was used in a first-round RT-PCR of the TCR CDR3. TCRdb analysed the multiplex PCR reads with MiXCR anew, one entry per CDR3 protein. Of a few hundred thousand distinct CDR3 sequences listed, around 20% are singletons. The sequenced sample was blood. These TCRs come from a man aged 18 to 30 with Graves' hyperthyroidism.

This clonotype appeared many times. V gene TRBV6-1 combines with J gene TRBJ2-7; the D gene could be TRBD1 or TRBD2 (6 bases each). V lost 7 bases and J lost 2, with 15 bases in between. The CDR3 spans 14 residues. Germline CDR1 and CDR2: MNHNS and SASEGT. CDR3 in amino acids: CASTKEGETYEQYF. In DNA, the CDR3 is TGTGCCAGCACCAAGGAGGGGGAGACCTACGAGCAGTACTTC.

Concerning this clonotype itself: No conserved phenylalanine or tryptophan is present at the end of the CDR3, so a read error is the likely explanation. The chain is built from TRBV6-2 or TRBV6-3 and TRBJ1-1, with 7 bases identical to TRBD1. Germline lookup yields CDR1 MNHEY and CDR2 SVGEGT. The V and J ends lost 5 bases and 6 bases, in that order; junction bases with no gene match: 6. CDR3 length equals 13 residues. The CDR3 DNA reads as TGTGCCAGCAGTAGAACCGGGACAGCTGAAGCTTTCTAT. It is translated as CASSRTGTAEAFY.

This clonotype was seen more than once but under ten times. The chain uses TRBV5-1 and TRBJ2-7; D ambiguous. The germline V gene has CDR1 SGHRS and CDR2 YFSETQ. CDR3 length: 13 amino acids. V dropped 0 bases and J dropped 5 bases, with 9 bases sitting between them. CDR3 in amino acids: CASSLGRPDEQYF. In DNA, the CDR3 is TGCGCCAGCAGCTTGGGACGGCCGGACGAGCAGTACTTC.

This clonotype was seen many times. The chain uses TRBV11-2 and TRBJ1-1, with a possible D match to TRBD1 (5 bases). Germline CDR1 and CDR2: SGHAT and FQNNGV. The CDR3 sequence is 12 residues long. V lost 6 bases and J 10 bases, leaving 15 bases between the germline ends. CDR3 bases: TGTGCCAGCAGTTTGGGGGGTATGTCAGCTTTCTTT. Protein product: CASSLGGMSAFF.

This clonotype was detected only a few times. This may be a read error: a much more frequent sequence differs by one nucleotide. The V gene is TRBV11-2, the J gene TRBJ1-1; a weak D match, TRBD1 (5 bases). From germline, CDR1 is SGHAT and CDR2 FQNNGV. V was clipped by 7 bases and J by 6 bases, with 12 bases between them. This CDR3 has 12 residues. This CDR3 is CASISGAAEAFF. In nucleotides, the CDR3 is TGTGCCAGCATCTCCGGGGCGGCTGAAGCTTTCTTT.

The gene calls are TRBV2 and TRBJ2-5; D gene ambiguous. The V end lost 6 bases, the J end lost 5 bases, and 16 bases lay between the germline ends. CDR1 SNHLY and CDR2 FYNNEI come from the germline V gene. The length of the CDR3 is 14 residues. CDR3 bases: TGTGCCAGCAGGGTAGAGCAAACGAGGGAGACCCAGTACTTC. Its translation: CASRVEQTRETQYF.

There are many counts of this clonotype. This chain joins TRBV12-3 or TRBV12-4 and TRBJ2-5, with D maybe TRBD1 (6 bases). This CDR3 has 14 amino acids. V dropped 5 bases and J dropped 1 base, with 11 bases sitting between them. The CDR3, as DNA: TGTGCCAGCAGTCCTCGGACAGCCCAAGAGACCCAGTACTTC. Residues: CASSPRTAQETQYF.

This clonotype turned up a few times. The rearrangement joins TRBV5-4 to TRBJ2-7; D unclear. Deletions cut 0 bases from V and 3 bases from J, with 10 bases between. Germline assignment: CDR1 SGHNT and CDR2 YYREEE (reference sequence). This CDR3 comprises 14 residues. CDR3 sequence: CASSLGAEIYEQYF. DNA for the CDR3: TGTGCCAGCAGCTTGGGTGCGGAAATCTACGAGCAGTACTTC.

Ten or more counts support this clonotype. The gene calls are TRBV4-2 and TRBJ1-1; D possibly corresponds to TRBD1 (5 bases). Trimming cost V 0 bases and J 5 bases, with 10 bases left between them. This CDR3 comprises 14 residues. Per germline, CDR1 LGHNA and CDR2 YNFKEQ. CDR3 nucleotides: TGTGCCAGCAGCCAAGATTTGGGGGGTACTGAAGCTTTCTTT. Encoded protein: CASSQDLGGTEAFF.